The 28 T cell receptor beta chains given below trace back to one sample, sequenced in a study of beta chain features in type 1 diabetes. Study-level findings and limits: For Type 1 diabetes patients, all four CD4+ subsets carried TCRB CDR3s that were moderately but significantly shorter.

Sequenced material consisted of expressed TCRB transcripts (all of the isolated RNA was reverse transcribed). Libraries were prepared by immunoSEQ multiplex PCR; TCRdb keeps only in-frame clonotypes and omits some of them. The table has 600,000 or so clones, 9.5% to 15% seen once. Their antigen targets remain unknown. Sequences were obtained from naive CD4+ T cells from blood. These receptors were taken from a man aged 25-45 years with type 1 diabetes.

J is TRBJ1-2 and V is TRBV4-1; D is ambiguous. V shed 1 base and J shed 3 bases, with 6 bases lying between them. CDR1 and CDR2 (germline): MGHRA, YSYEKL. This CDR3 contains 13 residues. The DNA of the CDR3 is TGCGCCAGCAGCCAAGCGCGGGACTATGGCTACACCTTC. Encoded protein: CASSQARDYGYTF.

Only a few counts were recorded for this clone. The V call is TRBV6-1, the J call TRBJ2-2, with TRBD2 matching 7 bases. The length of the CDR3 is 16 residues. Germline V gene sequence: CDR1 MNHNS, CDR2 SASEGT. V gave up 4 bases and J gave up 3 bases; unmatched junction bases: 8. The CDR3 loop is CASSGREDPYTGELFF. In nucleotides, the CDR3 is TGTGCCAGCAGTGGCCGGGAGGATCCGTACACCGGGGAGCTGTTTTTT.

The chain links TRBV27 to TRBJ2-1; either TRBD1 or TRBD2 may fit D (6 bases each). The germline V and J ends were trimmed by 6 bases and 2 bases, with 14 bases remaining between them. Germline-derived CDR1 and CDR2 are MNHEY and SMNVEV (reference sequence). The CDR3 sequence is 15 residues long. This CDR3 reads CASRRGDFPYNEQFF. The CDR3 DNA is TGTGCCAGCAGAAGGGGGGACTTTCCCTACAATGAGCAGTTCTTC.

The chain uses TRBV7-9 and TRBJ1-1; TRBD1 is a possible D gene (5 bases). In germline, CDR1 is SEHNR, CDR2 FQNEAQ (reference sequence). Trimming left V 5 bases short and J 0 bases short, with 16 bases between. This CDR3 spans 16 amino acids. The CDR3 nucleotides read TGTGCCAGCAGCCCGTATCCGGGACTGATGAACACTGAAGCTTTCTTT. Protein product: CASSPYPGLMNTEAFF.

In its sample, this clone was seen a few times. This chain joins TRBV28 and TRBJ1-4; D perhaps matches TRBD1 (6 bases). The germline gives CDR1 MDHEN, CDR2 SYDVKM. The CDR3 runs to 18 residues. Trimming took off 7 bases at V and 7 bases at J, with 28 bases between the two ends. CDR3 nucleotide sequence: TGTGCCAGCACCCTGGGAACAGGGTCGATCGGAATTGGTGAAAAACTGTTTTTT. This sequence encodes CASTLGTGSIGIGEKLFF.

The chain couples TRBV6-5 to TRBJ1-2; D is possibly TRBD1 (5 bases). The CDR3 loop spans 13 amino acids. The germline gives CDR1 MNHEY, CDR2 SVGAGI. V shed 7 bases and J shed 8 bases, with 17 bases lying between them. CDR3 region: CASTPSGGRGYTF. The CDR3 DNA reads TGTGCCAGCACCCCATCGGGGGGTCGGGGCTACACCTTC.

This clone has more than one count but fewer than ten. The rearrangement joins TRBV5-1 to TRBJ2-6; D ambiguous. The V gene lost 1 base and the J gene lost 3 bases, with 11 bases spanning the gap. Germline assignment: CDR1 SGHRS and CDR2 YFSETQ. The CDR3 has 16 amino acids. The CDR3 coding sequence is TGCGCCAGCAGCTTGTGGATGGCGAGTGGGGCCAACGTCCTGACTTTC. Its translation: CASSLWMASGANVLTF.

The CDR3 DNA sequence: TGTGCCATCAGTGAGGTAGCGGAGAACACCGGGGAGCTGTTTTTT. This encodes CAISEVAENTGELFF. J is TRBJ2-2 and V is TRBV10-3; maybe TRBD2 (6 bases). The germline V gene has CDR1 ENHRY and CDR2 SYGVKD. The V gene lost 2 bases and the J gene lost 1 base, with 8 bases spanning the gap. The CDR3 spans 15 residues.

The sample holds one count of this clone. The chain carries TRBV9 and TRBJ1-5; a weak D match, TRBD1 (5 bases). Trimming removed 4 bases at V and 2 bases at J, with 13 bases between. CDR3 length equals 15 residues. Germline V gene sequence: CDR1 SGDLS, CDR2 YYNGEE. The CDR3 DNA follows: TGTGCCAGCAGCCCGGGGGGTGGGCGCAATCAGCCCCAGCATTTT. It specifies CASSPGGGRNQPQHF.

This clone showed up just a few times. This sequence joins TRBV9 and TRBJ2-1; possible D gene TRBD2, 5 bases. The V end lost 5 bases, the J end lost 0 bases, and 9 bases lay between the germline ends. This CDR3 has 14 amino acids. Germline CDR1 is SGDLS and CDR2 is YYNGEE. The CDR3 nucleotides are TGTGCCAGCAGTCCGGGGAGCTCCTACAATGAGCAGTTCTTC. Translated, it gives CASSPGSSYNEQFF.

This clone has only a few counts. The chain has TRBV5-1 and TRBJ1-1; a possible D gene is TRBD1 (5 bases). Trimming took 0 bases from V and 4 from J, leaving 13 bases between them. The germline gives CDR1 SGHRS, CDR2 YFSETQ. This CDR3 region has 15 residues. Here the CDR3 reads CASSLVRERGTEAFF. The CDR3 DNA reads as TGCGCCAGCAGCTTGGTCCGGGAGAGGGGCACTGAAGCTTTCTTT.

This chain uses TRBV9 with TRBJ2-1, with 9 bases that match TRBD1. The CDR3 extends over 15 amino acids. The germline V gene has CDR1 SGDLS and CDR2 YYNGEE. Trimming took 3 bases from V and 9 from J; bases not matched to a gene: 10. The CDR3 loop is CASSGRTGDVSEQFF. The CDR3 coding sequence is TGTGCCAGCAGCGGCCGGACAGGGGACGTTAGTGAGCAGTTCTTC.

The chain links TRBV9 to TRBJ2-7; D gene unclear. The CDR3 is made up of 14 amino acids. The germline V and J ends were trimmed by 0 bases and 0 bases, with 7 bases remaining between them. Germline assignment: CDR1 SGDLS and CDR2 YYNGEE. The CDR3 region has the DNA TGTGCCAGCAGCGTAGAGAATTTCTCCTACGAGCAGTACTTC. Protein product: CASSVENFSYEQYF.

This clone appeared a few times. For the CDR3, the DNA is TGTGCCAGCAGCACTACGACAGGGTTAAACATTCAGTACTTC. Its protein product is CASSTTTGLNIQYF. The chain joins TRBV7-2 to TRBJ2-4, with 7 bases that match TRBD1. The V segment lost 5 bases and the J segment 6 bases; nucleotides outside the gene matches: 7. This CDR3 has 14 residues. Looked up from germline, CDR1 is SGHTA and CDR2 is FQGNSA.

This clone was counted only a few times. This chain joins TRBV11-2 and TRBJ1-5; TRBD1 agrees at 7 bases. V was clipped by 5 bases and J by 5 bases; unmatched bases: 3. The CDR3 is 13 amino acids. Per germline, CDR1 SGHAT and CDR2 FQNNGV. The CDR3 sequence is CASSPQGDQPQHF. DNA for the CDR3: TGTGCCAGCAGCCCGCAGGGGGATCAGCCCCAGCATTTT.

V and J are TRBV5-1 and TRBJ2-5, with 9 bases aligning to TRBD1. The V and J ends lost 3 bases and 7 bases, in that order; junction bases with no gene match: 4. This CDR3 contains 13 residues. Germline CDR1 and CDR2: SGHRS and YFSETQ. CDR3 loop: CASSSPDRGTQYF. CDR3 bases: TGCGCCAGCAGCTCTCCGGACAGGGGGACCCAGTACTTC.

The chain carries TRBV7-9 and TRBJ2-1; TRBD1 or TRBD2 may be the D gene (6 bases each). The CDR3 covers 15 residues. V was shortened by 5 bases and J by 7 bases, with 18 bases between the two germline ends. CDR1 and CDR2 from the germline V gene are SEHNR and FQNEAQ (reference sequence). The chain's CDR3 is CASSPVGGRGNEQFF. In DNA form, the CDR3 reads TGTGCCAGCAGCCCGGTAGGGGGTCGGGGGAATGAGCAGTTCTTC.

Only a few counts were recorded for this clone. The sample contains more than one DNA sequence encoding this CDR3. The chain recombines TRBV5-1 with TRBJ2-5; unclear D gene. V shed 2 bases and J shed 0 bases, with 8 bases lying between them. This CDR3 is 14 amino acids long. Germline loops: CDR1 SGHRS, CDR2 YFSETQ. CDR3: CASSFQGNQETQYF. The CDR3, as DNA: TGCGCCAGCAGCTTTCAAGGGAACCAAGAGACCCAGTACTTC.

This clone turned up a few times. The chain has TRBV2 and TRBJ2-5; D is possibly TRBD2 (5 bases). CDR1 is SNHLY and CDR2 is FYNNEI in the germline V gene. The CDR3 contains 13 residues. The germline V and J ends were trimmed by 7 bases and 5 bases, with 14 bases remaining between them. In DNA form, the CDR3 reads TGTGCCAGCATTCGAGGGATAATGGAGACCCAGTACTTC. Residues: CASIRGIMETQYF.

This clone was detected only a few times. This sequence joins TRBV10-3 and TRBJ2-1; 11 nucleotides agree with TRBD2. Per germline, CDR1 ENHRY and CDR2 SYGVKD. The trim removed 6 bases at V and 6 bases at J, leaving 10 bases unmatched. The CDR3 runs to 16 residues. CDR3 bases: TGTGCCATCAGCGACTATAGCGGGGGGGCTGGCAATGAGCAGTTCTTC. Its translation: CAISDYSGGAGNEQFF.

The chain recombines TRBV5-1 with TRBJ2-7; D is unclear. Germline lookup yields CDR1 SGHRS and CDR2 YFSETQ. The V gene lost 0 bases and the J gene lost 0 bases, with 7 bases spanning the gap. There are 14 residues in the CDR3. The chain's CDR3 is CASSLEQSSYEQYF. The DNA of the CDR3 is TGCGCCAGCAGCTTGGAACAGAGCTCCTACGAGCAGTACTTC.

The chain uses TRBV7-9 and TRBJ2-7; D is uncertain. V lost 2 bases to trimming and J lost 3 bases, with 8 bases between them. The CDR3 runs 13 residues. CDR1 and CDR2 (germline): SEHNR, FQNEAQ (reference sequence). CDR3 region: CASSLILGYEQYF. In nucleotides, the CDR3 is TGTGCCAGCAGCTTAATCCTGGGCTACGAGCAGTACTTC.

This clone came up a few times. Written as DNA, the CDR3 is TGCGCCAGCAGTGAGTGGGACAGGAGCAATCAGCCCCAGCATTTT. It yields the protein CASSEWDRSNQPQHF. The chain uses TRBV10-2 and TRBJ1-5, with 8 bases lining up with TRBD1. Germline CDR1 reads WSHSY; CDR2 reads SAAADI. V lost 1 base, J lost 1 base, and 0 bases stayed unmatched. CDR3 length: 15 amino acids.

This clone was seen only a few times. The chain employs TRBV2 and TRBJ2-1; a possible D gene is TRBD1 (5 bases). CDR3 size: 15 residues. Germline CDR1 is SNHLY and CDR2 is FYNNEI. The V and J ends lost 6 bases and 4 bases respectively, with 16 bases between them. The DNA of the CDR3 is TGTGCCAGCAGGCCGACAGCTACTACATACAATGAGCAGTTCTTC. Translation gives CASRPTATTYNEQFF.

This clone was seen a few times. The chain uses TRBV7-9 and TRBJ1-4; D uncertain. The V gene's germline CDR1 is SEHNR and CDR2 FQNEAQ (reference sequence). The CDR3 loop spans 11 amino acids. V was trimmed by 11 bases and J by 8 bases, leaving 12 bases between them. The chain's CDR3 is CAGQEDEKLFF. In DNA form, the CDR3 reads TGTGCCGGCCAGGAGGACGAAAAACTGTTTTTT. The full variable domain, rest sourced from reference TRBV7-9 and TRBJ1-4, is DTGVSQNPRHKITKRGQNVTFRCDPISEHNRLYWYRQTLGQGPEFLTYFQNEAQLEKSRLLSDRFSAERPKGSFSTLEIQRTEQGDSAMYLCAGQEDEKLFFGSGTQLSVL.

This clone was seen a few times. The CDR3 coding sequence is TGCGCCAGCAGCTTGGCCGAAGGGTTCGGCTACGAGCAGTACTTC. Translated, it gives CASSLAEGFGYEQYF. The gene calls are TRBV5-1 and TRBJ2-7; D is unresolved. Germline V lookup: CDR1 SGHRS, CDR2 YFSETQ. The germline V and J ends were trimmed by 0 bases and 3 bases, with 13 bases remaining between them. The CDR3 loop spans 15 amino acids. Full variable domain (missing parts from reference TRBV5-1 and TRBJ2-7): KAGVTQTPRYLIKTRGQQVTLSCSPISGHRSVSWYQQTPGQGLQFLFEYFSETQRNKGNFPGRFSGRQFSNSRSEMNVSTLELGDSALYLCASSLAEGFGYEQYFGPGTRLTVT.

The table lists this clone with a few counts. The CDR3 is CASSLRGRSTYEQYF. CDR3 nucleotides: TGTGCCAGCAGTTTACGGGGCCGCTCGACCTACGAGCAGTACTTC. The gene calls are TRBV27 and TRBJ2-7; D possibly matches TRBD1 or TRBD2 (5 bases each). V lost 2 bases and J lost 2, with 13 bases in between. The CDR3 spans 15 residues. CDR1 is MNHEY and CDR2 is SMNVEV in the germline V gene (reference sequence).

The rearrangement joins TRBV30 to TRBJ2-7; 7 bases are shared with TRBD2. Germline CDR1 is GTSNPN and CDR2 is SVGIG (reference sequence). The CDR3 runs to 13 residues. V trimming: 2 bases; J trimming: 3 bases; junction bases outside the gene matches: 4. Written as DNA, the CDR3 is TGTGCCTGGAGTAGGCTAGCGGTCTACGAGCAGTACTTC. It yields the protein CAWSRLAVYEQYF.